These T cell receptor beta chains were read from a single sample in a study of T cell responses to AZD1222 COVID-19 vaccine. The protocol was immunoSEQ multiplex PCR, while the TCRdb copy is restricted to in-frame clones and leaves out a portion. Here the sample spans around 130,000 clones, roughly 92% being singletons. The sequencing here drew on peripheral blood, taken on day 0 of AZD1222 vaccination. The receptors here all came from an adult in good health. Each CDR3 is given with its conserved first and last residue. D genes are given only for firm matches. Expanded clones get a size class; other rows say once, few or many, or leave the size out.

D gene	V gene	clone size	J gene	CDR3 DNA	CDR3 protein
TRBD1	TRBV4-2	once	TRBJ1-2	TGTGCCAGCAGCCGAGATCGCTCAGGGGGCTTCGTCTATGGCTACACCTTC	CASSRDRSGGFVYGYTF
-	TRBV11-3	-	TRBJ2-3	TGTGCCAGCAGCCGAGGGGGGTCTGGCACAGATACGCAGTATTTT	CASSRGGSGTDTQYF
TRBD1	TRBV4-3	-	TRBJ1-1	TGCGCCAGCAGCCGCGGGACAGGGTCGAACACTGAAGCTTTCTTT	CASSRGTGSNTEAFF
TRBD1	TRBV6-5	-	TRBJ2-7	TGTGCCAGTTCGGGGGACAGGTCTACCTACGAGCAGTACTTC	CASSGDRSTYEQYF
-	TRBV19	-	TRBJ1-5	TGTGCCAGTAGTCCCCGAATGAGGACCTTGGGATATAGCAATCAGCCCCAGCATTTT	CASSPRMRTLGYSNQPQHF
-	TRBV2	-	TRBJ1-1	TGTGCCAGCAGTGACAGGGGAGGGAACACTGAAGCTTTCTTT	CASSDRGGNTEAFF
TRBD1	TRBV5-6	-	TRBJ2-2	TGTGCCAGCAGCTTTCGTACAGGGGCGAACACCGGGGAGCTGTTTTTT	CASSFRTGANTGELFF
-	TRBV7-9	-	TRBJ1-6	TGTGCCAGCAGCCTCGAGGGGGGGGCTTCACCCCTCCACTTT	CASSLEGGASPLHF
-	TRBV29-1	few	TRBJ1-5	TGCAGCGTTGGGGAAGGGGGTGGTAATCAGCCCCAGCATTTT	CSVGEGGGNQPQHF
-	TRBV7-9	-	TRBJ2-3	TGTGCCAGCAGCTTATCGGTCACAGATACGCAGTATTTT	CASSLSVTDTQYF
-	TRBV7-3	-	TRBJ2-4	TGTGCCAGCAGCCTAGGGGGAGCCAAAAACATTCAGTACTTC	CASSLGGAKNIQYF
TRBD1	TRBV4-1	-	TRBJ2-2	TGCGCCAGCCAGGGACAGGGTGTCGGGGAGCTGTTTTTT	CASQGQGVGELFF
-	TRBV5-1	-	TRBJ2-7	TGCGCCAGCAGCTTGGCCGGGACCGCTTCATACGAGCAGTACTTC	CASSLAGTASYEQYF
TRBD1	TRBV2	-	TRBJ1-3	TGTGCCAGCAGCGTCGGACAGGGGGTATATTTT	CASSVGQGVYF
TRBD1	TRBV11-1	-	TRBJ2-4	TGTGCCAGCACGCACGGACAGGGTCCCAAAAACATTCAGTACTTC	CASTHGQGPKNIQYF
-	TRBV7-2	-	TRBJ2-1	TGTGCCAGCAGGTGGACGGTGGCCCCGGGGAATGAGCAGTTCTTC	CASRWTVAPGNEQFF
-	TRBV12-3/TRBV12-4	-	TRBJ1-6	TGTGCCAGCAGTTTTGGGGAATCACCCCTCCACTTT	CASSFGESPLHF
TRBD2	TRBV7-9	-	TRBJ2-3	TGTGCCAGCAGCTCGACTAGCGGGGGGGTAGATACGCAGTATTTT	CASSSTSGGVDTQYF
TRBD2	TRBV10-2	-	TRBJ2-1	TGCGCCAGCAGTGAGACTAGCGGGAGTATCTATGAGCAGTTCTTC	CASSETSGSIYEQFF
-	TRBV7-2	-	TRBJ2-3	TGTGCCAGCAGCTTACGGCCGGGCACCACAGATACGCAGTATTTT	CASSLRPGTTDTQYF
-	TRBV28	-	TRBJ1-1	TGTGCCAGCAGTCCCCACAGGGTTTCTGAAGCTTTCTTT	CASSPHRVSEAFF
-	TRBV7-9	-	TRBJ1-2	TGTGCCAGCAGCTTACTGGGGGGCGGCTACACCTTC	CASSLLGGGYTF
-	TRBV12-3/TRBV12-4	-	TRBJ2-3	TGTGCCAGCAGCCCCCAGGATACGCAGTATTTT	CASSPQDTQYF